The 4 T cell receptor beta chains below come from one sample, sequenced in a study of blood T cell repertoires in COVID-19. Method: immunoSEQ multiplex PCR; TCRdb's copy keeps in-frame clones and lacks some. There are fewer than 55,000 clones in the sample; 65% to 85% occur only once, and under 3% lies in the top ten. Sequencing was carried out using peripheral blood. The receptors here all came from a man aged 50 to 59 with acute or convalescent COVID-19.

The V call is TRBV20-1, the J call TRBJ1-5, with D tentatively TRBD1 (5 bases). Between the trimmed V and J ends, which lost 3 bases and 5 bases, there was a span of 8 bases. The CDR3 extends over 12 amino acids. Germline CDR1 is DFQATT and CDR2 is SNEGSKA (reference sequence). The CDR3 DNA reads as TGCAGTGCTAGTGCGGGGGATCAGCCCCAGCATTTT. Its protein is CSASAGDQPQHF.

The chain couples TRBV5-6 to TRBJ2-7; 8 bases are shared with TRBD1. The J segment lost 3 bases and the V segment lost 3 bases, leaving 5 bases of the junction unmatched. CDR1 is SGHDT, CDR2 YYEEEE, per germline. The CDR3 runs to 14 residues. The CDR3 region is CASSSLGQGYEQYF. The CDR3 coding sequence is TGTGCCAGCAGCTCGTTAGGACAGGGCTACGAGCAGTACTTC.

The rearrangement uses TRBV3-1 (or the pseudogene TRBV3-2) and TRBJ1-2; TRBD1 aligns across 7 bases. The V segment lost 1 base and the J segment 8 bases; nucleotides outside the gene matches: 4. Germline V gene data show CDR1 as LGHDT and CDR2 as YNNKEL (reference sequence). The CDR3 has 13 amino acids. The CDR3 nucleotides are TGTGCCAGCAGCCAAGCCGACAGGGAGGGCTACACCTTC. Amino acid sequence: CASSQADREGYTF.

This rearrangement joins TRBV2 to TRBJ1-6; TRBD1 agrees at 10 bases. The V gene's germline CDR1 is SNHLY and CDR2 FYNNEI. CDR3 length: 14 residues. The V segment lost 3 bases and the J segment 9 bases; nucleotides outside the gene matches: 2. CDR3 in DNA: TGTGCCAGCAGTGAGGACAGGGGGGTTTCACCCCTCCACTTT. Translated, it gives CASSEDRGVSPLHF.